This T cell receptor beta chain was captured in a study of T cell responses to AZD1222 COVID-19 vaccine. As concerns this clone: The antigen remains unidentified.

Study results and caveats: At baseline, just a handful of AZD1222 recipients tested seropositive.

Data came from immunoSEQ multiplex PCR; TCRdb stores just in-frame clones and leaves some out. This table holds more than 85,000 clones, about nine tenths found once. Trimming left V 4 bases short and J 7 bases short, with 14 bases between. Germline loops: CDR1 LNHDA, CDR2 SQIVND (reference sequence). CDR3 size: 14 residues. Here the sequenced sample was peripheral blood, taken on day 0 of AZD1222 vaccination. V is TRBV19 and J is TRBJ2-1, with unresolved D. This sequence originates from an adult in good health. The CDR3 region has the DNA TGTGCCAGTAGTACCGGTTTATCGGTTAATGAGCAGTTCTTC. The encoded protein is CASSTGLSVNEQFF.